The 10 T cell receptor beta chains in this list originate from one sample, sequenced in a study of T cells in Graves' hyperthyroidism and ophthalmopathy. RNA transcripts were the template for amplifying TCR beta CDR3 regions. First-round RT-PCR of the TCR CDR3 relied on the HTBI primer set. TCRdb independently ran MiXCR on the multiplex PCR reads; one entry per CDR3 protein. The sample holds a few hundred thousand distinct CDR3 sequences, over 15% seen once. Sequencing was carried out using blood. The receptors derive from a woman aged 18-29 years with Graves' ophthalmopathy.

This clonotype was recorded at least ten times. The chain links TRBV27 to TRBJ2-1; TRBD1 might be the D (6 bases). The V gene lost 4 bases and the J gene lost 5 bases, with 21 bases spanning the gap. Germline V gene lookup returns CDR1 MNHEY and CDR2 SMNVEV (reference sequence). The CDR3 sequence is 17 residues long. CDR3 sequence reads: CASSSSPGQSANNEQFF. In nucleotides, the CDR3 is TGTGCCAGCAGTTCATCGCCGGGACAAAGCGCCAACAATGAGCAGTTCTTC.

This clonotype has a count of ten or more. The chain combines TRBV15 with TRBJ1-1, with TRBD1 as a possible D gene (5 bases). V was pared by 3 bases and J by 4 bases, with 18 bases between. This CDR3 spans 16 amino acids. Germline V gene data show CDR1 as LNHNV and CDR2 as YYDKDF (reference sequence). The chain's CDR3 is CATSSGGVSGPTEAFF. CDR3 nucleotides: TGTGCCACCAGCAGTGGAGGGGTGTCGGGACCCACTGAAGCTTTCTTT.

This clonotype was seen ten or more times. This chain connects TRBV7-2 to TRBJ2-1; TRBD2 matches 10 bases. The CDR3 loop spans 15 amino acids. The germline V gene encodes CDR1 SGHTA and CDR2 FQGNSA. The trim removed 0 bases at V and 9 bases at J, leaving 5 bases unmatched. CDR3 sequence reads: CASSLAGLAGAEQFF. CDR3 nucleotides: TGTGCCAGCAGCTTAGCGGGCCTAGCGGGAGCTGAGCAGTTCTTC.

CDR3 nucleotide sequence: TGTGCCAGCAGCTTAGGAGGCGGAGAGTCCTACAATGAGCAGTTCTTC. This codes for CASSLGGGESYNEQFF. The rearrangement uses TRBV7-9 and TRBJ2-1; D is uncertain. Germline CDR1 reads SEHNR; CDR2 reads FQNEAQ (reference sequence). The CDR3 contains 16 residues. V lost 1 base and J lost 1, with 11 bases in between.

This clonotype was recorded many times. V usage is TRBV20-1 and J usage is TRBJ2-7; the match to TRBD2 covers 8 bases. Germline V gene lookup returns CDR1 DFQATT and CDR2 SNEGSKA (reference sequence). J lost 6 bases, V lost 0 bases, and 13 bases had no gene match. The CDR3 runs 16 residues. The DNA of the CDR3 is TGCAGTGCTAGAGATGGGGAGTGGCGGGAGGTGGCCGAGCAGTACTTC. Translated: CSARDGEWREVAEQYF.

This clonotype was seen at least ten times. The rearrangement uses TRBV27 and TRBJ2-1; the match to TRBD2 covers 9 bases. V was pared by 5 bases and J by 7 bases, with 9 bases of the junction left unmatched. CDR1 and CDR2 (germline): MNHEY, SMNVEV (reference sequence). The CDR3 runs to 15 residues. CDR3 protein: CASSRTSELTNEQFF. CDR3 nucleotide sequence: TGTGCCAGCAGTCGGACTAGCGAACTAACTAATGAGCAGTTCTTC.

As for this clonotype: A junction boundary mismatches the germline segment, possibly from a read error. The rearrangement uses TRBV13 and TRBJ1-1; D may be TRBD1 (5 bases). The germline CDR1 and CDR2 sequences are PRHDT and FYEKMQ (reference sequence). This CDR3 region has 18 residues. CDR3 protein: CASSPGRITVGRDTEAFF. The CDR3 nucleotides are TGCGCCAGCAGCCCGGGACGTATCACAGTAGGTCGGGACACTGAAGCTTTCTTT.

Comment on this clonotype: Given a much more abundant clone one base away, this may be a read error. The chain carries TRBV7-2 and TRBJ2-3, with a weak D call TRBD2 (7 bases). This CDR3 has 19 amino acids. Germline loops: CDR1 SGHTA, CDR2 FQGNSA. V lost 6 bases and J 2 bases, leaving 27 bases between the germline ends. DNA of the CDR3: TGTGCCAGCAGATTACCTAGGGAGGGGGTCCTAATCAACACAGATACGCAGTATTTT. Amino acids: CASRLPREGVLINTDTQYF.

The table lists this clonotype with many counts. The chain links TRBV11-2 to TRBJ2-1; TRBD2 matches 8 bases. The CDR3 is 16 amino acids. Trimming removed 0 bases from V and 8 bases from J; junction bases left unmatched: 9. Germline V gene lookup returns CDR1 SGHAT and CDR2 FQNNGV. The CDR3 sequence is CASSLERSGVGDEQFF. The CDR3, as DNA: TGTGCCAGCAGCTTAGAACGTAGCGGGGTGGGGGATGAGCAGTTCTTC.

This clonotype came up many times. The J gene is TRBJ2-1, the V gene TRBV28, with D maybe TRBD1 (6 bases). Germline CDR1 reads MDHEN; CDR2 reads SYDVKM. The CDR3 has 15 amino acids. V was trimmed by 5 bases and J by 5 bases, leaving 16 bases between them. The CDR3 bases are TGTGCCAGCAGTGGCCCCGGGACACGCAACAATGAGCAGTTCTTC. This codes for CASSGPGTRNNEQFF.